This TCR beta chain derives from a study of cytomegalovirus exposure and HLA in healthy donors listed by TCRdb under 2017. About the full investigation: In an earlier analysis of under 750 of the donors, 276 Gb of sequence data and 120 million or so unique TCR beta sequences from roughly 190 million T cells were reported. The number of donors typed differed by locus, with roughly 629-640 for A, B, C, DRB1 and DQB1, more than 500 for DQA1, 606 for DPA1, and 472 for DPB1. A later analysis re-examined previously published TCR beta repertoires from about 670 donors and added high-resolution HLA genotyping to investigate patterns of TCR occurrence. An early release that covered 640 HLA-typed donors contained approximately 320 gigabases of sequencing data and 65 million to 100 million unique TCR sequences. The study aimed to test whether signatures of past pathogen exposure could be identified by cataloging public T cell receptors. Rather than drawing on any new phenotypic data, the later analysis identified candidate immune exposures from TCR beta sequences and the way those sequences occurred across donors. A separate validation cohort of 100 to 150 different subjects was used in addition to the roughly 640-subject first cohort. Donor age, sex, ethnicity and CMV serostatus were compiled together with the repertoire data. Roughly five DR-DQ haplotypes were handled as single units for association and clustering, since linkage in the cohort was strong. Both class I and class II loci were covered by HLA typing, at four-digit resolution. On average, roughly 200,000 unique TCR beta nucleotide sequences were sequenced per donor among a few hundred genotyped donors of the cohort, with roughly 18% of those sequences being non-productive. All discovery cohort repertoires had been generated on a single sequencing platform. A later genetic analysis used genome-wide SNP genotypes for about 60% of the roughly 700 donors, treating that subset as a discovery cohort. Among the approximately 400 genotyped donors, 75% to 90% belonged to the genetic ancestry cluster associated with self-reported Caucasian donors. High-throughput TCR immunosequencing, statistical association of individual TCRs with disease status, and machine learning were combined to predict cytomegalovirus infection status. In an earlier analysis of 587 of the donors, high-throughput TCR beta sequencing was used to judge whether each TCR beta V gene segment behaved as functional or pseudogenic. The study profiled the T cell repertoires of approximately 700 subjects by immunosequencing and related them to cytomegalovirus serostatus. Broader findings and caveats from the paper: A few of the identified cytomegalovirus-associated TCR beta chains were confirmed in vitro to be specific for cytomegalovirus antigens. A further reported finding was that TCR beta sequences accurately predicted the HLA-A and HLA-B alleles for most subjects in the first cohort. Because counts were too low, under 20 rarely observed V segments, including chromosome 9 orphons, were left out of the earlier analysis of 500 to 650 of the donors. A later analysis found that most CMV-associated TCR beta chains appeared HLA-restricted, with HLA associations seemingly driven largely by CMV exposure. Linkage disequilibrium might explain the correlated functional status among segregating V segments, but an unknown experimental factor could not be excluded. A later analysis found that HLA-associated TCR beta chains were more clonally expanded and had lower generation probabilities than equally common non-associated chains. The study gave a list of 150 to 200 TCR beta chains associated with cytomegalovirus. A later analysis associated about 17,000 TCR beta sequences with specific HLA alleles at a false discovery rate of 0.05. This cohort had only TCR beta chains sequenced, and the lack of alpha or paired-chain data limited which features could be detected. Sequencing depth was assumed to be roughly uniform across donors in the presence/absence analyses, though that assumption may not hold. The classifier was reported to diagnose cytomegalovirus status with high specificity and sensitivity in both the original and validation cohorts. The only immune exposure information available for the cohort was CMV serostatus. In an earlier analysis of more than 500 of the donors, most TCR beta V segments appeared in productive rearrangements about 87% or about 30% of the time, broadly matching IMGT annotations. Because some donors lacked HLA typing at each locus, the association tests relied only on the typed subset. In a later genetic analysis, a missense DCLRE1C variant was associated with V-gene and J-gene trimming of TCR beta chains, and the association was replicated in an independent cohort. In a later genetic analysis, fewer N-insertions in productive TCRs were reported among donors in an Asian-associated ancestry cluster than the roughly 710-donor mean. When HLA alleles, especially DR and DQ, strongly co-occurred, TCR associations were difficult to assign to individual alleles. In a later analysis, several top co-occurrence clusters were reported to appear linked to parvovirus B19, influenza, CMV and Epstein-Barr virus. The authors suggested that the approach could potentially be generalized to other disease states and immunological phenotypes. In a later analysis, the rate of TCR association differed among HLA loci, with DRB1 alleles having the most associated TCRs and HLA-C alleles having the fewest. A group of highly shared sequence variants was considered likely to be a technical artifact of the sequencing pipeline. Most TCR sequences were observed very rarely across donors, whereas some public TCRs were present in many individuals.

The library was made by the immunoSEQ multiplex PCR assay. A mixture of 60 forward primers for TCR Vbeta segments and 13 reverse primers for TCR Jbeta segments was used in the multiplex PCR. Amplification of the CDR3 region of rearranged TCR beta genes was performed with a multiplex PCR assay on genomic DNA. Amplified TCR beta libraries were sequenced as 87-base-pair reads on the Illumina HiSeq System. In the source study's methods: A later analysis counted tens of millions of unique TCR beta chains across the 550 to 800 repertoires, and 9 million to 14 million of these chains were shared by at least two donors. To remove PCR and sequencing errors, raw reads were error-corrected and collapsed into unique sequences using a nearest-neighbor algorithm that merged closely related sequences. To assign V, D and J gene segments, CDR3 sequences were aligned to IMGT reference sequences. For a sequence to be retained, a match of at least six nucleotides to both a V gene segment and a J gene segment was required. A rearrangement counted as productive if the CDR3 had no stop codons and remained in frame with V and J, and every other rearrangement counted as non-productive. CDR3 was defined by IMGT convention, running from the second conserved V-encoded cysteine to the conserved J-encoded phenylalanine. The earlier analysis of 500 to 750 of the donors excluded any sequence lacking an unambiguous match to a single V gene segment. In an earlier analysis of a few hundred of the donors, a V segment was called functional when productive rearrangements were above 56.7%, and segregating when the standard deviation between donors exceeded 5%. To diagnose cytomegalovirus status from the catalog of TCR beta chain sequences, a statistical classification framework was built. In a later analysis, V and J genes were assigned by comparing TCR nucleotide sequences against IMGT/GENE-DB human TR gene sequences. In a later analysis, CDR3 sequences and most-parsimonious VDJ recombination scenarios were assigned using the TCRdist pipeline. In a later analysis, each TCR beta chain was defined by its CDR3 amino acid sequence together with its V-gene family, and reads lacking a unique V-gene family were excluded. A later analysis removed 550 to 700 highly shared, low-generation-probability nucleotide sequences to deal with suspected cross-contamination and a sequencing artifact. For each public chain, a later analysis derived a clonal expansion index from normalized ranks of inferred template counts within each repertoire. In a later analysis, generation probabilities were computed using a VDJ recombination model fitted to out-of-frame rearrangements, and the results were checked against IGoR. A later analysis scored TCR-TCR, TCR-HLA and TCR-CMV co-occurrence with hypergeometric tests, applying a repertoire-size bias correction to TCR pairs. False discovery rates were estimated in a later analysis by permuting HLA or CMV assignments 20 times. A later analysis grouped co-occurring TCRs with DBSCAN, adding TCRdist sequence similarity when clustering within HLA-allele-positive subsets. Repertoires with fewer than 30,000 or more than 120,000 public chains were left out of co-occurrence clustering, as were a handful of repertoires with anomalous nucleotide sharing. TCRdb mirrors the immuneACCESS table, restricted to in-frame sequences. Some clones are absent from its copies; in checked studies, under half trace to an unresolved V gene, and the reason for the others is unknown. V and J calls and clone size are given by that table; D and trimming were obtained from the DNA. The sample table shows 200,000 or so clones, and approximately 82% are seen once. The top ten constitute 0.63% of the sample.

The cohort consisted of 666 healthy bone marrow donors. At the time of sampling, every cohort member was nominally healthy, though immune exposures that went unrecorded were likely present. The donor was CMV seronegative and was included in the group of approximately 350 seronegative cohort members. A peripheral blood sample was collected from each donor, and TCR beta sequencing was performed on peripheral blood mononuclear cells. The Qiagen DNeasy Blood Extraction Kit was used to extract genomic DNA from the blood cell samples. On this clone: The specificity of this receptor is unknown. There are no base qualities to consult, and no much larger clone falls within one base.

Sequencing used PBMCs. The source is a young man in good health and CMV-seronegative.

The bases are TGTGCCAGCAGTTTCTCCAGGGGGCGACCCTCCTACAATGAGCAGTTCTTC. Protein translation: CASSFSRGRPSYNEQFF. This chain is built from TRBV27 and TRBJ2-1; 8 central bases correspond to TRBD1. After removal of 3 bases from V and 0 bases from J, the junction retains 7 bases not matched to a gene. The CDR3 contains 17 residues, cysteine and phenylalanine counted. The CDR3 DNA has 51 bases and is translated from base 1. CDR1 and CDR2, per the germline V gene (reference sequence), are MNHEY and SMNVEV.